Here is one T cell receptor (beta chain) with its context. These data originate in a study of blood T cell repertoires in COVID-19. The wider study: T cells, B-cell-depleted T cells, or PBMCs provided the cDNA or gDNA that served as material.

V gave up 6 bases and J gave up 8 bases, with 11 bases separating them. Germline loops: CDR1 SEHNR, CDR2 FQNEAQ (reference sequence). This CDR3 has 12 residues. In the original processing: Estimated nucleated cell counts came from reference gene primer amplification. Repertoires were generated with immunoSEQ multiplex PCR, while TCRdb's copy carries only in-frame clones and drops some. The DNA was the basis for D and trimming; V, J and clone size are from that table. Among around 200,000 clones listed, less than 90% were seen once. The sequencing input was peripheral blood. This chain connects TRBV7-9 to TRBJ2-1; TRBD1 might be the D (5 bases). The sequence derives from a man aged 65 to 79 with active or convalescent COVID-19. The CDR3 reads CASSPQGYEQFF. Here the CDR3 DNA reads TGTGCCAGCAGTCCGCAGGGATATGAGCAGTTCTTC.